The 8 T cell receptor beta chains below were found in one sample sequenced in a study of Graves' ophthalmopathy and Graves' hyperthyroidism. The authors amplified TCR beta CDR3 regions, and they did so from RNA transcripts for repertoire sequencing. The first round was an RT-PCR with HTBI primers, and the second round was a multiplex PCR. A single record per CDR3 protein comes from TCRdb applying MiXCR to the multiplex PCR reads. The data contain 600,000 to 950,000 distinct CDR3 sequences, 40% of them seen just once; the ten biggest clones take up 44%. Sample: peripheral blood. All receptors derive from an adult man with Graves' ophthalmopathy.

This clonotype was detected many times. This chain links TRBV10-1 with TRBJ2-2; 12 bases are shared with TRBD2. This CDR3 has 17 residues. Germline CDR1 WNHNN, CDR2 SYGVQD (reference sequence). Unmatched junction bases numbered 6, after V lost 0 bases and J lost 7 bases. In nucleotides, the CDR3 is TGCGCCAGCAGTGAGTCGGCTAGCGGGAGGGCGATCGGGGAGCTGTTTTTT. It yields the protein CASSESASGRAIGELFF.

The DNA of the CDR3 is TGTGCCAGCAGCACAATCAAACATTCACCCCTCCACTTT. It translates to CASSTIKHSPLHF. V and J are TRBV5-6 and TRBJ1-6, with D unclear. The CDR3 is made up of 13 amino acids. Trimming shortened V by 4 bases and J by 8 bases, and 10 bases separated the two germline ends. Germline CDR1 SGHDT, CDR2 YYEEEE.

On this clonotype itself: The junction shows a germline mismatch at one end, possibly a read error. V and J are TRBV20-1 and TRBJ2-2, with D maybe TRBD2 (6 bases). The CDR3 runs to 11 residues. Germline V gene lookup returns CDR1 DFQATT and CDR2 SNEGSKA (reference sequence). This CDR3 is CSTSLTGELFF. CDR3 nucleotides: TGCAGTACTAGCCTCACCGGGGAGCTGTTTTTT.

J is TRBJ1-4 and V is TRBV7-9; weak D call: TRBD1 (5 bases). Germline values: CDR1 SEHNR, CDR2 FQNEAQ (reference sequence). V lost 6 bases and J lost 14, with 13 bases in between. This CDR3 is built from 11 residues. CDR3 in DNA: TGTGCCAGCAGTGATGGGGGTGGTCTGTTTTTT. The encoded protein is CASSDGGGLFF.

The chain combines TRBV25-1 with TRBJ1-2, with 7 bases lining up with TRBD1. With V trimmed by 7 bases and J by 7 bases, 6 bases remained unmatched. CDR1 is MGHDK and CDR2 is SYGVNS in the germline V gene. The CDR3 loop spans 12 amino acids. The CDR3 region is CASMRGLGGYTF. CDR3 DNA sequence: TGTGCCAGCATGAGGGGGCTCGGTGGCTACACCTTC.

This clonotype was observed at least ten times. The V and J genes are TRBV19 and TRBJ1-1, with a tentative D call TRBD1 (6 bases). Germline V lookup: CDR1 LNHDA, CDR2 SQIVND (reference sequence). The germline V and J ends were trimmed by 5 bases and 1 base, with 14 bases remaining between them. CDR3 length equals 15 residues. CDR3 bases: TGTGCCAGTAGTGGCCAGTCGACAGGGAACACTGAAGCTTTCTTT. It codes for CASSGQSTGNTEAFF.

The chain carries TRBV25-1 and TRBJ2-2; D ambiguous. Trimming took off 6 bases at V and 6 bases at J, with 14 bases between the two ends. Germline V gene data show CDR1 as MGHDK and CDR2 as SYGVNS. The CDR3 consists of 14 residues. This CDR3 reads CASSPYSSSGELFF. The CDR3, as DNA: TGTGCCAGCAGCCCTTACAGTAGTTCCGGGGAGCTGTTTTTT.

The chain is built from TRBV7-9 and TRBJ1-2; maybe TRBD1 (5 bases). This CDR3 comprises 12 residues. Per germline, CDR1 SEHNR and CDR2 FQNEAQ (reference sequence). Between the trimmed V and J ends, which lost 3 bases and 5 bases, there was a span of 7 bases. The CDR3 reads CASSFAGYGYTF. The DNA for the CDR3 is TGTGCCAGCAGCTTTGCAGGGTATGGCTACACCTTC.